This T cell receptor beta chain was found in a study of naive and memory T cell subsets. The V gene lost 6 bases and the J gene lost 11 bases, with 23 bases spanning the gap. There are 15 residues in the CDR3. Per the germline V gene, CDR1 is MNHEY and CDR2 is SMNVEV (reference sequence). This clonotype appeared many times. An oligonucleotide containing a UMI was ligated to the 3' end of TCR cDNA. The SP2 primer and nested alpha and beta constant region primers amplified ligated cDNA in four rounds. Reverse transcription of blood and skin TCR RNA was primed at alpha and beta constant regions. A single record per CDR3 protein comes from TCRdb applying MiXCR to the 5' RACE reads. The table shows approximately 52,000 distinct CDR3 sequences, with around 4.7% occurring only once.

The rearrangement links TRBV27 to TRBJ2-1; perhaps TRBD2 as D (6 bases). This clonotype was sampled from a female donor in good health. The chain's CDR3 is CASSLGGTGPMKQFF. CDR3 DNA sequence: TGTGCCAGCAGCTTAGGCGGGACTGGCCCAATGAAGCAGTTCTTC.